This TCR beta chain was sequenced in a study of cytomegalovirus exposure and HLA in healthy donors. Study findings and constraints: Data from an earlier analysis indicated that most TCR beta V segments were productive either about 90% or about 30% of the time.

Germline CDR1 MGHRA, CDR2 YSYEKL. V gave up 1 base and J gave up 5 bases; unmatched junction bases: 5. There are 15 residues in the CDR3. PCR amplification relied on 60 Vbeta primers (plus 13 Jbeta primers). Clones were read by immunoSEQ multiplex PCR, and TCRdb kept only the in-frame ones, dropping some. The sample shows fewer than 200,000 clones, roughly 85% of them seen only once. A remark on this clone: Its specificity is unknown.

V and J are TRBV4-1 and TRBJ1-2; 9 bases fit TRBD1. The sequencing input was PBMCs. The origin of this receptor is a male donor in good health and CMV-seronegative. The CDR3 bases are TGCGCCAGCAGCCAAGGGGCACAGGGGGCATATGGCTACACCTTC. Amino acids: CASSQGAQGAYGYTF.